Listed below are T cell receptor beta chains from one sample, sequenced in a study of T cell responses to AZD1222 COVID-19 vaccine. TCRdb's copy holds only in-frame clones and misses some; the assay was immunoSEQ multiplex PCR. The sample comprises 150,000 to 200,000 clones, almost 90% of which are singletons, and around 5.9% rests with the top ten. The sequenced sample was peripheral blood, obtained on day 0 of AZD1222 vaccination. Receptors originate from an adult in good health. Both conserved end residues are part of each CDR3. D genes are given only for firm matches. Clone size, where shown, is once, few, many, or a class for clones that have expanded.

V	J	D	size	CDR3	DNA
TRBV9	TRBJ2-1	.	.	CAGSTGNYNEQFF	TGTGCCGGGTCAACAGGGAATTACAATGAGCAGTTCTTC
TRBV7-8	TRBJ2-3	TRBD2	.	CASSYRGGLSADTQYF	TGTGCCAGCAGCTACCGGGGGGGCCTGTCGGCAGATACGCAGTATTTT
TRBV19	TRBJ2-3	TRBD2	.	CASSTSAGGRTDTQYF	TGTGCCAGTAGTACCTCAGCGGGAGGTCGCACAGATACGCAGTATTTT
TRBV7-2	TRBJ2-7	TRBD2	.	CASGHSGSAYEQYF	TGTGCCAGCGGACATAGCGGGAGTGCCTACGAGCAGTACTTC
TRBV7-2	TRBJ1-5	.	few	CASSLEAGNQPQHF	TGTGCCAGCAGCTTAGAAGCCGGGAATCAGCCCCAGCATTTT
TRBV27	TRBJ1-2	.	once	CASSLFGGNYGYTF	TGTGCCAGCAGTTTATTCGGAGGGAACTATGGCTACACCTTC
TRBV6-5	TRBJ2-7	TRBD1	.	CASSYDGRGPTYEQYF	TGTGCCAGCAGTTACGACGGCAGGGGGCCCACCTACGAGCAGTACTTC
TRBV6-1	TRBJ1-1	.	once	CASSEFPRWRDAEAFF	TGTGCCAGCAGTGAATTTCCCCGGTGGAGGGACGCTGAAGCTTTCTTT
TRBV19	TRBJ1-3	.	.	CASSLQPGPGNTIYF	TGTGCCAGTAGTTTACAACCGGGACCTGGAAACACCATATATTTT
TRBV28	TRBJ1-1	.	.	CASNQGNTEAFF	TGTGCCAGCAACCAGGGGAACACTGAAGCTTTCTTT
TRBV30	TRBJ1-1	.	.	CAWSIFRVGLTEAFF	TGTGCCTGGAGTATCTTCCGTGTGGGTCTCACTGAAGCTTTCTTT
TRBV28	TRBJ1-4	TRBD1	.	CASSSGTVEKLFF	TGTGCCAGCAGCTCCGGGACAGTCGAAAAACTGTTTTTT
TRBV7-9	TRBJ2-1	.	.	CASSFGGPYNEQFF	TGTGCCAGCAGCTTTGGGGGGCCGTACAATGAGCAGTTCTTC
TRBV7-3	TRBJ2-2	.	.	CASSYKGGPNTGELFF	TGTGCCAGCAGCTACAAAGGAGGTCCGAACACCGGGGAGCTGTTTTTT
TRBV25-1	TRBJ1-1	TRBD1	few	CASSGWTGASEAFF	TGTGCCAGCAGTGGCTGGACAGGGGCCTCTGAAGCTTTCTTT
TRBV28	TRBJ1-3	.	.	CASRPYVGDSGNTIYF	TGTGCCAGCAGACCGTACGTAGGGGACTCTGGAAACACCATATATTTT
TRBV28	TRBJ1-5	TRBD1	.	CASSPRDRGWGRNQPQHF	TGTGCCAGCAGTCCCCGGGACAGGGGGTGGGGTAGGAATCAGCCCCAGCATTTT
TRBV5-3	TRBJ2-7	TRBD1	.	CARSLRPGQSYEQYF	TGTGCCAGAAGCCTACGGCCGGGACAGTCCTACGAGCAGTACTTC